Each of the 8 T cell receptor beta chains below was sequenced from the same sample in a study of blood T cells in healthy people across ages. A J-beta primer mix and a sample-barcoded 5' primer were used in a second PCR of about 7 to 12 cycles. TCRdb recomputed calls from the 5' RACE reads with MiXCR, one row per CDR3 protein. The sample has hundreds of thousands of distinct CDR3 sequences, 35% to 50% seen once; the top ten hold about 32%. Sequenced input: blood. The source is an elderly man in good health.

This chain connects TRBV7-7 to TRBJ1-2, with TRBD1 identical over 8 bases. In germline, CDR1 is SSHAT, CDR2 FNYEAQ (reference sequence). This CDR3 is built from 13 residues. The V gene end was trimmed by 3 bases and the J gene end by 8 bases; junction bases not matched to a gene: 5. The CDR3 bases are TGTGCCAGCAGCTTCGACAGGGGATCGGGCTACACCTTC. Its translation is CASSFDRGSGYTF.

The chain carries TRBV24-1 and TRBJ2-7; 8 bases fit TRBD1. Germline trimming cut 12 bases from V and 4 bases from J; bases unmatched to any gene: 13. From germline, CDR1 is KGHDR and CDR2 SFDVKD. The CDR3 runs to 14 residues. The chain's CDR3 is CAHHGGQGRYEQYF. The CDR3 nucleotides are TGTGCCCACCATGGCGGACAGGGCCGGTACGAGCAGTACTTC.

In its sample, this clonotype was seen a few times. This sequence joins TRBV4-1 and TRBJ2-1, with a weak D call TRBD2 (5 bases). Deletions cut 1 base from V and 4 bases from J, with 23 bases between. CDR1 MGHRA and CDR2 YSYEKL come from the germline V gene. The CDR3 covers 19 residues. The CDR3 here is CASSQGPSGRPTGYNEQFF. The CDR3 DNA follows: TGCGCCAGCAGCCAAGGCCCCTCGGGCCGACCTACGGGGTACAATGAGCAGTTCTTC.

This clonotype has more than one count but fewer than ten. This chain uses TRBV20-1 with TRBJ2-5; the match to TRBD2 covers 8 bases. The CDR3 length is 17 residues. V was pared by 4 bases and J by 1 base, with 14 bases of the junction left unmatched. The V gene's germline CDR1 is DFQATT and CDR2 SNEGSKA (reference sequence). The CDR3 bases are TGCAGTGCTACTGTCGGCGGGAGGCCCACGCTCCAAGAGACCCAGTACTTC. It specifies CSATVGGRPTLQETQYF.

The V call is TRBV28, the J call TRBJ2-5; possible D gene TRBD2, 7 bases. Near its end, the DNA agrees better with TRBJ2-4, so the J call may be wrong. The germline gives CDR1 MDHEN, CDR2 SYDVKM. The CDR3 loop spans 16 amino acids. Here the CDR3 DNA reads TGTGCCAGCAGTTGTACAGGGAGGGGTGCCAAAAACATTCAGTACTTC. It yields the protein CASSCTGRGAKNIQYF.

The chain recombines TRBV11-3 with TRBJ2-1; D perhaps matches TRBD2 (6 bases). This CDR3 spans 13 amino acids. Germline V gene sequence: CDR1 SGHNT, CDR2 YENEEA. Trimming pared 1 base from V and 10 bases from J, leaving 11 bases between. The CDR3 loop reads CASSLVGRGEQFF. In DNA, the CDR3 is TGTGCCAGCAGCTTAGTCGGACGGGGGGAGCAGTTCTTC.

The chain uses TRBV7-2 and TRBJ2-4; D uncertain. Germline assignment: CDR1 SGHTA and CDR2 FQGNSA. With 5 bases removed from V and 1 base from J, the gap between germline ends came to 21 bases. This CDR3 has 18 residues. For the CDR3, the DNA is TGTGCCAGCAGCCCCCAAGCCGCGGTTGGCCGGGCCAAAAACATTCAGTACTTC. This translates into CASSPQAAVGRAKNIQYF.

The chain uses TRBV6-2 or TRBV6-3 and TRBJ2-7; either TRBD1 or TRBD2 may supply D (5 bases each). Trimming cost V 6 bases and J 0 bases, with 15 bases left between them. CDR1 MNHEY and CDR2 SVGEGT come from the germline V gene. The CDR3 runs 15 residues. The CDR3 DNA reads as TGTGCCAGCAGCCAGTGGGACCTGAGCTCCTACGAGCAGTACTTC. Translation gives CASSQWDLSSYEQYF.